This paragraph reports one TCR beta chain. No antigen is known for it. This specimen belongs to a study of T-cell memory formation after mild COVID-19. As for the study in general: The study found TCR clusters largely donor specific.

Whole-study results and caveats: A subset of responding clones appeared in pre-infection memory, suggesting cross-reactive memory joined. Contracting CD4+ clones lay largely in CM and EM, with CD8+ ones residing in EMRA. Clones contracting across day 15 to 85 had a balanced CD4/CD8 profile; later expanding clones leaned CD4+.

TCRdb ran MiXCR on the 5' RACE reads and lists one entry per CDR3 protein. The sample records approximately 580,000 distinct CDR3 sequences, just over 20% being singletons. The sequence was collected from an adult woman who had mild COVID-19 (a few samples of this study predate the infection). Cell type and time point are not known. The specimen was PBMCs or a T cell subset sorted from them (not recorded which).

CDR3 amino acids: CASSGQRNQPQHF. The CDR3, as DNA: TGCGCCAGCTCCGGACAGCGCAATCAGCCCCAGCATTTT. J is TRBJ1-5 and V is TRBV10-2, with D tentatively TRBD1 (6 bases). Looked up from germline, CDR1 is WSHSY and CDR2 is SAAADI. There are 13 residues in the CDR3. V lost 8 bases to trimming and J lost 2 bases, with 10 bases between them.